This TCR beta chain was observed in a study of OX40 agonist ivuxolimab in advanced cancers. Study details: Enrollees could have had prior anti-PD-1, anti-PD-L1 or anti-CTLA-4 therapy, which around 40% had received.

Method: immunoSEQ multiplex PCR; TCRdb's copy keeps in-frame clones and lacks some. The sample gives roughly 53,000 clones, roughly 79% of which show up once; less than 2.5% is in the top ten. Germline lookup yields CDR1 SGHDN and CDR2 FVKESK. The CDR3 length is 14 residues. The V end was cut by 0 bases, the J end by 6 bases, with 11 bases between. Regarding this clone: Its antigen is not identified.

Study results and limitations: The study did not work out the antigen specificity of the expanded peripheral T cells.

This specimen was CD4+ or CD8+ T cells sorted from blood, taken in a trial of the OX40 agonist ivuxolimab. This clonotype was obtained from an adult with an advanced solid tumor such as melanoma, head and neck, liver or kidney cancer. J is TRBJ1-1 and V is TRBV14; no clear D gene. CDR3 sequence reads: CASSQDSYRAEAFF. CDR3 DNA: TGTGCCAGCAGCCAAGACAGTTATAGGGCTGAAGCTTTCTTT.